This T cell receptor beta chain was profiled in a study of shared clonotypes between healthy human individuals. The CDR3 length is 13 residues. Germline CDR1 reads LNHDA; CDR2 reads SQIVND (reference sequence). The V gene lost 4 bases and the J gene lost 1 base, with 7 bases spanning the gap. The naive CD8 subset, CD45RO-negative cells positively selected for CCR7, excluded terminally differentiated effector memory CD45RA+ cells. Within Nashville, Tennessee resided all donors, each a Caucasian adult. This clone has just a few counts. Measured with immunoSEQ multiplex PCR; TCRdb has only the in-frame clones, and not every one. The sample lists more than 2 million clones, 85% to 95% occurring once.

This chain links TRBV19 with TRBJ1-1; D remains unclear. Sequencing input: naive CD8+ T cells sorted from blood. The origin of this receptor is a man younger than 30 in good health. The CDR3 DNA is TGTGCCAGTAGTACGCCGGGGAACACTGAAGCTTTCTTT. It specifies CASSTPGNTEAFF.